This record covers a single T cell receptor (beta chain). Its specific antigen is unknown. Per-base quality was not reported, and no clone a single base away is much larger than it. This entry is derived from a study of cytomegalovirus exposure and HLA in healthy donors (dated by TCRdb to 2016 to 2017). Looking at the study overall: In an earlier analysis of 587 of the donors, about 260 Gb of sequence data and just under 120 million unique TCR beta sequences from some 170 million T cells were reported. Across 300 to 500 genotyped donors of the cohort, an average of approximately 220,000 unique TCR beta nucleotide sequences per donor were sequenced, and approximately 17% of those sequences were non-productive. Class I and class II HLA loci were covered by the typing at four-digit resolution. In a later analysis, previously published TCR beta repertoires from 670 or so donors were re-analyzed and high-resolution HLA genotyping was added so that TCR occurrence patterns could be studied. Typing coverage differed by locus: A, B, C, DRB1 and DQB1 were typed in roughly 620-640 donors, DQA1 in 522, DPA1 in 600 to 610, and DPB1 in about 450. Rather than drawing on any new phenotypic data, the later analysis identified candidate immune exposures from TCR beta sequences and the way those sequences occurred across donors. Among the roughly 400 genotyped donors, around 81% belonged to the genetic ancestry cluster associated with self-reported Caucasian donors. Using immunosequencing, the study profiled T cell repertoires from 550 to 750 subjects and related those repertoires to cytomegalovirus serostatus. To predict cytomegalovirus infection status, the study brought together high-throughput TCR immunosequencing, statistical association of individual TCRs with disease status, and machine learning. In addition to the first cohort of hundreds of subjects, a separate validation cohort of 130 or so different subjects was used. To decide whether each TCR beta V gene segment behaved as functional or pseudogenic, an earlier analysis of approximately 590 of the donors relied on high-throughput TCR beta sequencing. Alongside the repertoire data, information on donor age, sex, ethnicity and CMV serostatus was compiled. All discovery cohort repertoires had been generated on a single sequencing platform. An early release that covered fewer than 800 HLA-typed donors contained 250 to 350 gigabases of sequencing data and around 80 million unique TCR sequences. In a later genetic analysis, genome-wide SNP genotypes for 398 of the 666 donors were used, and that subset was treated as a discovery cohort. About five DR-DQ haplotypes were handled as single units for association and clustering because linkage in the cohort was strong. The study aimed to test whether cataloging public T cell receptors could reveal signatures of past pathogen exposure. Summary of the overall study and its limitations: Compared with equally common non-associated chains, HLA-associated TCR beta chains in a later analysis were more clonally expanded and had lower generation probabilities. Cytomegalovirus status was reported to be diagnosed by the classifier with high specificity and sensitivity in both the original and validation cohorts. In a later analysis, most CMV-associated TCR beta chains were found to appear HLA-restricted, with HLA associations seemingly driven largely by CMV exposure. Because HLA typing was unavailable for some donors at each locus, only the typed subset was used in association tests. A further reported finding was that TCR beta sequences accurately predicted the HLA-A and HLA-B alleles for most subjects in the first cohort. The authors suggested that the approach could potentially be generalized to other disease states and immunological phenotypes. In vitro tests confirmed that a few of the cytomegalovirus-associated TCR beta chains recognize cytomegalovirus antigens. At a false discovery rate of 0.05, a later analysis linked some 17,000 TCR beta sequences to specific HLA alleles. In a later analysis, several top co-occurrence clusters were reported to appear linked to parvovirus B19, influenza, CMV and Epstein-Barr virus. In a later genetic analysis, fewer N-insertions in productive TCRs were reported among donors in an Asian-associated ancestry cluster than the approximately 670-donor mean. Immune exposure information for the cohort was limited to CMV serostatus. The cohort was sequenced for TCR beta chains only, and without alpha or paired-chain data the features that could be detected were limited. Because counts were too low, 15 or so rarely observed V segments, including chromosome 9 orphons, were excluded from the earlier analysis of 587 of the donors. The study gave a list of 150 to 200 TCR beta chains associated with cytomegalovirus. Most TCR sequences were observed very rarely across donors, whereas some public TCRs were present in many individuals. In a later analysis, TCR association rates were found to vary across HLA loci, with the most associated TCRs seen for DRB1 alleles and the fewest for HLA-C alleles. When HLA alleles, especially DR and DQ, strongly co-occurred, attributing TCR associations to individual alleles was difficult. In an earlier analysis of some 500 of the donors, most TCR beta V segments appeared in productive rearrangements about 87% or about 30% of the time, broadly matching IMGT annotations. A group of highly shared sequence variants was considered likely to be a technical artifact of the sequencing pipeline. Correlated functional status among segregating V segments might reflect linkage disequilibrium, but an unknown experimental factor could not be ruled out. V-gene and J-gene trimming of TCR beta chains was associated with a missense DCLRE1C variant in a later genetic analysis, and the association was replicated in an independent cohort. Sequencing depth was assumed to be roughly uniform across donors in the presence/absence analyses, though that assumption may not hold.

The cohort comprised hundreds of healthy bone marrow donors. All cohort members were sampled while nominally healthy, although unrecorded immune exposures were likely present. The donor tested CMV seropositive, placing the donor among the 250 to 300 seropositive members of the cohort. A peripheral blood sample was collected from each donor, and TCR beta sequencing was performed on peripheral blood mononuclear cells. Genomic DNA was extracted from the blood cell samples with the Qiagen DNeasy Blood Extraction Kit. Receptors were amplified or captured by the immunoSEQ multiplex PCR assay. A mixture of 60 forward primers for TCR Vbeta segments and 13 reverse primers for TCR Jbeta segments was used in the multiplex PCR. The CDR3 region of rearranged TCR beta genes was amplified from genomic DNA by a multiplex PCR assay. On the Illumina HiSeq System, the amplified TCR beta libraries were sequenced as 87-base-pair reads. The authors' pipeline ran thus. Across the 670 or so repertoires, a later analysis counted approximately 83 million unique TCR beta chains, approximately 10 million of which were shared by at least two donors. Raw reads were error-corrected and collapsed into unique sequences by a nearest-neighbor algorithm in which closely related sequences were merged to remove PCR and sequencing errors. Alignment of CDR3 sequences to IMGT reference sequences was used to assign V, D and J gene segments. For a sequence to be retained, a match of at least six nucleotides was required to both a V gene segment and a J gene segment. A rearrangement was called productive if the CDR3 had no stop codons and remained in frame with V and J, and every other rearrangement was called non-productive. CDR3 was defined according to IMGT convention as the region running from the second conserved V-encoded cysteine to the conserved J-encoded phenylalanine. The earlier analysis of fewer than 750 of the donors excluded sequences that lacked an unambiguous match to a single V gene segment. In an earlier analysis of 450 to 700 of the donors, V segments were called functional above 56.7% productive rearrangements and were called segregating when the between-donor standard deviation exceeded 5%. A statistical classification framework was developed to diagnose cytomegalovirus status using the catalog of TCR beta chain sequences. V and J gene assignment, in a later analysis, came from comparing TCR nucleotide sequences with IMGT/GENE-DB human TR gene sequences. A later analysis assigned CDR3 sequences and most-parsimonious VDJ recombination scenarios with the TCRdist pipeline. In a later analysis, each TCR beta chain was defined by its CDR3 amino acid sequence together with its V-gene family, and reads without a unique V-gene family were excluded. As a way to deal with suspected cross-contamination and a sequencing artifact, a later analysis dropped approximately 570 nucleotide sequences that were highly shared and had low generation probability. In a later analysis, a clonal expansion index was calculated for each public chain from normalized within-repertoire ranks of inferred template counts. A later analysis computed generation probabilities with a VDJ recombination model fitted to out-of-frame rearrangements, and checked the results against IGoR. Hypergeometric tests were used in a later analysis to score TCR-TCR, TCR-HLA and TCR-CMV co-occurrence, with a repertoire-size bias correction applied to the TCR pairs. To estimate false discovery rates, a later analysis permuted the HLA or CMV assignments 20 times. In a later analysis, co-occurring TCRs were grouped using DBSCAN, with TCRdist sequence similarity added in when clustering inside HLA-allele-positive subsets. Co-occurrence clustering excluded repertoires with fewer than 30,000 or more than 120,000 public chains, plus five with anomalous nucleotide sharing. TCRdb re-hosts the immuneACCESS table, in-frame sequences only. Its copies lack some clones; in the studies checked, an unresolved V gene accounts for under half of them, and the cause for the rest is not known. That table is the source of V, J and clone size, and D and trimming were worked out from the DNA. In all, the sample holds approximately 150,000 clones, and 68% of those were seen once. The ten largest account for about 10% of the sample.

This clonotype was obtained from a man aged 25 to 40 in good health and CMV-seropositive. Material for sequencing was PBMCs.

DNA sequence: TGTGCCAGCAGCCCTTCGGACCTTCCGGGAGCCTCTAACTATGGCTACACCTTC. This translates into CASSPSDLPGASNYGYTF. The V gene is TRBV7-2 and the J gene is TRBJ1-2, with the identity of the D gene unclear. From its cysteine to its phenylalanine, the CDR3 spans 18 amino acids. Kept here is only the CDR3 DNA, which spans 54 bases and is read in frame from base 1. CDR1 and CDR2, looked up from the germline V gene, are SGHTA and FQGNSA. V was cut back by 5 bases and J by 0 bases, leaving a gap of 22 bases between them.